These 19 T cell receptor beta chains originate from one sample sequenced in a study of blood T cells in healthy people across ages. PCR was performed a second time for about 7 to 12 cycles using a sample-barcoded 5' primer and a J-beta primer mix. Via MiXCR, TCRdb re-called the 5' RACE reads, giving one row per CDR3 protein. The data hold a few hundred thousand distinct CDR3 sequences, with about 25% observed a single time. The same sample was also used in a study of T cells of mothers and their children.

Specimen: blood. The receptors come from a boy aged 2 to 10 in good health.

This clonotype has at least ten counts. The chain joins TRBV13 to TRBJ2-2, with D possibly being TRBD2 (5 bases). The germline gives CDR1 PRHDT, CDR2 FYEKMQ (reference sequence). With 5 bases removed from V and 1 base from J, the gap between germline ends came to 14 bases. The CDR3 is made up of 16 amino acids. The DNA for the CDR3 is TGTGCCAGCAGCCCCTTAGGAGCGGAGAACACCGGGGAGCTGTTTTTT. Residues: CASSPLGAENTGELFF.

The V call is TRBV12-3 or TRBV12-4, the J call TRBJ2-7; 8 nucleotides align to TRBD2. The tail of the sequence fits TRBJ2-1 better, so the J call may be wrong. CDR3 length equals 14 residues. The CDR3 bases are TGTGCCAGCAGTCCAGGGACTAGTTCTGGAGAGCAGTTCTTC. Translation gives CASSPGTSSGEQFF.

The gene calls are TRBV12-3 or TRBV12-4 and TRBJ1-1, with D unresolved. The CDR3 runs to 14 residues. V lost 5 bases and J 1 base, leaving 11 bases between the germline ends. The CDR3 DNA is TGTGCCAGCAGTCCCCGACGGAGGAACACTGAAGCTTTCTTT. It is translated as CASSPRRRNTEAFF.

This clonotype came up a few times. The V and J genes are TRBV5-6 and TRBJ1-4, with no clear D. From germline, CDR1 is SGHDT and CDR2 YYEEEE. The CDR3 contains 13 residues. Trimming took 4 bases from V and 10 from J, leaving 14 bases between them. The CDR3 here is CASSIARGSKLFF. CDR3 sequence (DNA): TGTGCCAGCAGCATAGCAAGAGGGTCAAAACTGTTTTTT.

This chain connects TRBV7-9 to TRBJ2-3; TRBD1 agrees at 10 bases. CDR3 length: 15 amino acids. Germline CDR1 and CDR2: SEHNR and FQNEAQ (reference sequence). The trim removed 4 bases at V and 10 bases at J, leaving 11 bases unmatched. CDR3 amino acids: CASSWRHGTGDAQYF. The CDR3 coding sequence is TGTGCCAGCAGCTGGCGCCACGGGACAGGGGACGCGCAGTATTTT.

The chain employs TRBV20-1 and TRBJ1-4; tentative D call: TRBD1 (5 bases). V dropped 6 bases and J dropped 2 bases, with 13 bases sitting between them. Germline assignment: CDR1 DFQATT and CDR2 SNEGSKA (reference sequence). The CDR3 has 14 amino acids. CDR3 residues: CSADTGATNEKLFF. For the CDR3, the DNA is TGCAGTGCGGACACCGGGGCCACTAATGAAAAACTGTTTTTT.

The V call is TRBV5-1, the J call TRBJ2-1; the D gene is possibly TRBD2 (5 bases). CDR1 is SGHRS, CDR2 YFSETQ, per germline. Trimming stripped 4 bases from V and 3 bases from J, with 17 bases between. This CDR3 is built from 16 residues. As DNA, the CDR3 is TGCGCCAGCAGCGGGTCCAGCGGCTCCTACTACAATGAGCAGTTCTTC. It specifies CASSGSSGSYYNEQFF.

V is TRBV2 and J is TRBJ2-1; 8 nucleotides align to TRBD2. With 6 bases clipped from V and 5 bases from J, the junction kept 3 bases outside the gene matches. Germline lookup yields CDR1 SNHLY and CDR2 FYNNEI. The CDR3 runs 13 residues. CDR3 amino acids: CASRGLDHNEQFF. CDR3 nucleotide sequence: TGTGCCAGCAGGGGACTAGATCACAATGAGCAGTTCTTC.

On this clonotype: One end of the junction fails to match germline, which may point to a read error. This chain joins TRBV7-8 and TRBJ2-1; TRBD2 aligns across 10 bases. In germline, CDR1 is SGHVS, CDR2 FQNEAQ. This CDR3 spans 14 amino acids. The CDR3 coding sequence is TGTGCCAGCAGCTTAGAGGCTAGCGGGGGAAAGGCGTACTTC. This encodes CASSLEASGGKAYF. Using reference TRBV7-8 and TRBJ2-1 for the parts outside the CDR3, the full variable domain is GAGVSQSPRYKVAKRGQDVALRCDPISGHVSLFWYQQALGQGPEFLTYFQNEAQLDKSGLPSDRFFAERPEGSVSTLKIQRTQQEDSAVYLCASSLEASGGKAYFGPGTRLTVL.

V and J are TRBV24-1 and TRBJ2-1, with TRBD2 identical over 10 bases. With 9 bases clipped from V and 8 bases from J, the junction kept 6 bases outside the gene matches. Germline-derived CDR1 and CDR2 are KGHDR and SFDVKD. The length of the CDR3 is 13 residues. As DNA, the CDR3 is TGTGCCACCGGGACTAGCGCTTCCCATGAGCAGTTCTTC. The encoded protein is CATGTSASHEQFF.

This chain links TRBV12-3 or TRBV12-4 with TRBJ2-5, with 10 bases matching TRBD2. The CDR3 loop spans 15 amino acids. Trimming removed 5 bases from V and 11 bases from J; junction bases left unmatched: 14. The CDR3, as DNA: TGTGCCAGCAGTCCTTCAGCGGGAGGGTGGGAAGAGCAGTACTTC. Translating it yields CASSPSAGGWEEQYF.

The rearrangement links TRBV5-5 to TRBJ2-7; 12 nucleotides match TRBD2. Germline V gene lookup returns CDR1 SGHKS and CDR2 YYEKEE (reference sequence). Trimming took 4 bases from V and 3 from J; bases not matched to a gene: 11. There are 17 residues in the CDR3. The CDR3 spells CASSLDWPGLAGYEQYF. The CDR3 coding sequence is TGTGCCAGCAGCCTCGATTGGCCGGGACTAGCGGGCTACGAGCAGTACTTC.

This clonotype was detected only a few times. The rearrangement links TRBV20-1 to TRBJ2-5; 10 bases fit TRBD2. This CDR3 is built from 14 residues. Germline V gene data show CDR1 as DFQATT and CDR2 as SNEGSKA (reference sequence). V lost 2 bases, J lost 5 bases, and 5 bases stayed unmatched. This CDR3 reads CSARMLAGVETQYF. For the CDR3, the DNA is TGCAGTGCTAGAATGCTAGCGGGAGTGGAGACCCAGTACTTC.

The chain combines TRBV6-1 with TRBJ2-5; tentatively, D is TRBD2 (6 bases). V lost 6 bases, J lost 5 bases, and 16 bases lay in between. The CDR3 sequence is 14 residues long. Germline V lookup: CDR1 MNHNS, CDR2 SASEGT. CDR3 DNA: TGTGCCAGCAGCTCGGGACTCCTAGGCGAGACCCAGTACTTC. Translating gives CASSSGLLGETQYF.

This clonotype occurred a few times. A junction boundary mismatches the germline segment, possibly from a read error. V and J are TRBV11-3 and TRBJ2-1; D unclear. The CDR3 runs to 13 residues. Germline assignment: CDR1 SGHNT and CDR2 YENEEA. The CDR3 region is CASSSYSDNEQFF. The CDR3 coding sequence is TGTGCCAGCAGCTCCTACTCCGACAATGAGCAGTTCTTC.

The sample holds a few counts of this clonotype. This chain joins TRBV6-6 and TRBJ2-3; 9 bases are a match to TRBD2. Germline V lookup: CDR1 MNHNY, CDR2 SVGAGI (reference sequence). The CDR3 is made up of 16 amino acids. The J segment lost 2 bases and the V segment lost 6 bases, leaving 9 bases of the junction unmatched. The CDR3 DNA reads as TGTGCCAGCAGGCCGCGGCTAGCGGGGCTCACAGATACGCAGTATTTT. This sequence encodes CASRPRLAGLTDTQYF.

This clonotype occurred a few times. The chain recombines TRBV25-1 with TRBJ2-2, with D perhaps TRBD2 (6 bases). This CDR3 region has 16 residues. The V and J ends lost 5 bases and 2 bases respectively, with 15 bases between them. The germline V gene encodes CDR1 MGHDK and CDR2 SYGVNS. This chain's CDR3 is CASSPHPAGNTGELFF. The CDR3 bases are TGTGCCAGCAGTCCCCATCCGGCGGGAAACACCGGGGAGCTGTTTTTT.

The chain couples TRBV12-5 to TRBJ2-5; TRBD2 agrees at 12 bases. From germline, CDR1 is LGHNT and CDR2 FRNRAP. V lost 2 bases to trimming and J lost 5 bases; unmatched junction nucleotides: 6. The CDR3 loop spans 16 amino acids. The CDR3 spells CASGLTASGRAETQYF. The CDR3 DNA is TGTGCTAGTGGTTTGACGGCTAGCGGGAGGGCGGAGACCCAGTACTTC.

This clonotype came up a few times. This chain's CDR3 is CAIRSSGGSSYEQYF. CDR3 in DNA: TGTGCCATCAGATCTAGCGGGGGGAGCTCCTACGAGCAGTACTTC. The rearrangement links TRBV10-3 to TRBJ2-7; 11 positions match TRBD2. The CDR3 length is 15 residues. CDR1 is ENHRY and CDR2 is SYGVKD in the germline V gene. V was pared by 6 bases and J by 0 bases, with 4 bases of the junction left unmatched.